Sequencing of this TCR beta chain was carried out in a study of blood T cell repertoires in COVID-19. The protocol was immunoSEQ multiplex PCR, while the TCRdb copy is restricted to in-frame clones and leaves out a portion. The repertoire holds a few hundred thousand clones, with 88% as singletons. V was pared by 1 base and J by 10 bases, with 4 bases of the junction left unmatched. CDR1 and CDR2 (germline): SQVTM, ANQGSEA. The CDR3 is 14 amino acids. Source material: peripheral blood. The rearrangement joins TRBV29-1 to TRBJ2-1, with 13 bases matching TRBD2. The origin of this receptor is a woman in her thirties with acute or convalescent COVID-19. The chain's CDR3 is CSVEGTSGRHEQFF. In DNA form, the CDR3 reads TGCAGCGTTGAAGGGACTAGCGGGAGACACGAGCAGTTCTTC.